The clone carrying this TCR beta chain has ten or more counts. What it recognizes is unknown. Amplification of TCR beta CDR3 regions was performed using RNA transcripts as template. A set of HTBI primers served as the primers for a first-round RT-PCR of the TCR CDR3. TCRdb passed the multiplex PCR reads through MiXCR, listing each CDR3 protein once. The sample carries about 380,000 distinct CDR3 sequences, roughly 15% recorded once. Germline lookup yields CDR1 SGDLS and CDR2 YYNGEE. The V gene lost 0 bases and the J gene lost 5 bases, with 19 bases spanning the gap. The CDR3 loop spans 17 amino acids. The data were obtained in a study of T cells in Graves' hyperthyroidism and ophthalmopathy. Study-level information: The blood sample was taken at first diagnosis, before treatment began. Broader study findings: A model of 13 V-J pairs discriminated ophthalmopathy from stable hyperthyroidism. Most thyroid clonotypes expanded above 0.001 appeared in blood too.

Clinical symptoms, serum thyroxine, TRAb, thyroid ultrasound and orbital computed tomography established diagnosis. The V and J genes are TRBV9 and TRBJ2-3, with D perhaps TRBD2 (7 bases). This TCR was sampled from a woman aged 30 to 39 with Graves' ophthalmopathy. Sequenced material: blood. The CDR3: CASSVGGGDHYGDTQYF. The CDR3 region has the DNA TGTGCCAGCAGCGTAGGAGGGGGGGACCACTACGGAGATACGCAGTATTTT.